Listed here are 11 T cell receptor beta chains from one sample, sequenced in a study of shared clonotypes between healthy human individuals. Here immunoSEQ multiplex PCR was the method, and the copy in TCRdb shows in-frame clones only, minus some. The table has about half a million clones, 60% to 80% seen once. Sequences were obtained from PBMCs. Every receptor here comes from a woman between 35 and 50 years old in good health. Some clones in this sample may be carry-over from other donors' samples.

V is TRBV6-5 and J is TRBJ2-7; 7 nucleotides match TRBD2. Germline trimming cut 8 bases from V and 3 bases from J; bases unmatched to any gene: 13. In germline, CDR1 is MNHEY, CDR2 SVGAGI. The CDR3 is 15 residues long. CDR3 region: CASQTAGTTFYEQYF. DNA for the CDR3: TGTGCCAGCCAAACCGCCGGGACTACCTTCTACGAGCAGTACTTC.

A remark on this clone: The likely explanation is a read error, given a far larger clone one base away. The rearrangement links TRBV14 to TRBJ2-7; 10 bases fit TRBD1. This CDR3 spans 15 amino acids. The V segment lost 5 bases and the J segment 0 bases; nucleotides outside the gene matches: 4. CDR1 is SGHDN and CDR2 is FVKESK in the germline V gene. The CDR3 DNA reads as TGTGCCAGCAGCGCCGGGACAGGGGTCTCCTACGAGCAGTACTTC. It is translated as CASSAGTGVSYEQYF.

The chain recombines TRBV30 with TRBJ1-5; no clear D gene. V lost 5 bases to trimming and J lost 2 bases, with 13 bases between them. Per the germline V gene, CDR1 is GTSNPN and CDR2 is SVGIG (reference sequence). The CDR3 is 14 residues long. CDR3 sequence (DNA): TGTGCCTGGGACCCCGACCGAGGCAATCAGCCCCAGCATTTT. It is translated as CAWDPDRGNQPQHF.

The gene calls are TRBV27 and TRBJ2-3; TRBD1 agrees at 7 bases. This CDR3 has 17 residues. CDR1 and CDR2 (germline): MNHEY, SMNVEV (reference sequence). The trim removed 5 bases at V and 2 bases at J, leaving 13 bases unmatched. CDR3: CASSAPRQGAYTDTQYF. CDR3 DNA sequence: TGTGCCAGCAGTGCCCCCCGACAGGGCGCGTACACAGATACGCAGTATTTT.

This clone was counted only a few times. This rearrangement joins TRBV2 to TRBJ2-5; D uncertain. With the DNA end fitting TRBJ2-7 better, the J assignment may be wrong. The germline CDR1 and CDR2 sequences are SNHLY and FYNNEI. The CDR3 extends over 13 amino acids. This chain's CDR3 is CASSTTVSYEQYF. CDR3 DNA sequence: TGTGCCAGCAGTACGACGGTCTCCTACGAGCAGTACTTC.

On this clone itself: A far larger clone is one base from this, pointing to a likely read error. Other DNA sequences in this specimen translate into the identical CDR3. The chain joins TRBV29-1 to TRBJ1-1; D unresolved. Germline CDR1 SQVTM, CDR2 ANQGSEA. CDR3 length: 12 residues. The CDR3 region is CSAYRGNTEAFF. The CDR3 DNA is TGCAGCGCCTACCGTGGGAACACTGAGGCTTTCTTT.

The CDR3 region is CASSFTQGSSGNTIYF. CDR3 bases: TGCGCCAGCAGCTTTACGCAGGGTTCTTCTGGAAACACCATATATTTT. This chain links TRBV5-1 with TRBJ1-3, with D possibly matching TRBD1 (5 bases). This CDR3 has 16 amino acids. Trimming stripped 2 bases from V and 1 base from J, with 13 bases between. CDR1 is SGHRS, CDR2 YFSETQ, per germline.

With regard to this clone: A much larger clone lies a single base off, so this may be a read error. J is TRBJ1-1 and V is TRBV6-1; possible D gene TRBD1, 6 bases. V lost 4 bases to trimming and J lost 4 bases, with 7 bases between them. This CDR3 spans 12 amino acids. Germline CDR1 MNHNS, CDR2 SASEGT. The CDR3 DNA follows: TGTGCCAGCAGTGTACAGGGCACTGAAGCTTTCTTT. It codes for CASSVQGTEAFF.

This clone has only one observation. This sequence joins TRBV6-5 and TRBJ1-4, with TRBD1 matching over 9 bases. Germline assignment: CDR1 MNHEY and CDR2 SVGAGI. The CDR3 is 15 residues long. V shed 3 bases and J 8 bases; nucleotides not matched to a gene: 7. The CDR3, as DNA: TGTGCCAGCAGTTATGGCACAGGGGGCTGGGAAAAACTGTTTTTT. It translates to CASSYGTGGWEKLFF.

The chain joins TRBV21-1 to TRBJ2-7; the table's TRBD1 call for D was not verified on the DNA. TRBV21-1 is a listed pseudogene. CDR3 length: 15 amino acids. CDR3 in amino acids: CASSKESARQYEQYF. Written as DNA, the CDR3 is TGTGCCAGCAGCAAAGAATCAGCCAGGCAGTACGAGCAGTACTTC.

This chain links TRBV28 with TRBJ2-7; D may correspond to TRBD1 or TRBD2 (5 bases each). The CDR3 consists of 16 residues. The V end lost 3 bases, the J end lost 2 bases, and 17 bases lay between the germline ends. The germline V gene encodes CDR1 MDHEN and CDR2 SYDVKM. CDR3 protein: CASSFEGGASTYEQYF. The CDR3 DNA reads TGTGCCAGCAGTTTCGAGGGTGGGGCTAGTACCTACGAGCAGTACTTC.